A selection of T cell receptor beta chains follows, all from one sample in a study of cytomegalovirus exposure and HLA in healthy donors. The protocol was immunoSEQ multiplex PCR, while the TCRdb copy is restricted to in-frame clones and leaves out a portion. The table lists around 130,000 clones, 55% to 75% of them singletons. The sequenced sample consisted of PBMCs. The receptors shown here come from a human donor in good health. CDR3s include the opening cysteine and the closing phenylalanine or tryptophan. The order of the fields is D gene, clone size, V gene, J gene, CDR3 protein, CDR3 DNA. A D gene is named only where the DNA matches it firmly. Some rows have no size entry. The others give once, few or many, or a class for an expanded clone.

D gene: TRBD2; clone size: -; V gene: TRBV29-1; J gene: TRBJ2-7; CDR3 protein: CSASPPTGTSGSLAPREQYF; CDR3 DNA: TGCAGCGCGAGCCCCCCCACCGGGACTAGCGGGAGTTTGGCGCCGCGCGAGCAGTACTTC
D gene: -; clone size: -; V gene: TRBV5-5; J gene: TRBJ2-7; CDR3 protein: CASSLLSPEAKQYF; CDR3 DNA: TGTGCCAGCAGCTTGCTCTCCCCCGAAGCGAAGCAGTACTTC
D gene: TRBD1; clone size: -; V gene: TRBV6-1; J gene: TRBJ2-7; CDR3 protein: CASSGVRQGARGEQYF; CDR3 DNA: TGTGCCAGCAGTGGCGTAAGACAGGGGGCCCGGGGGGAGCAGTACTTC
D gene: TRBD1; clone size: -; V gene: TRBV19; J gene: TRBJ2-1; CDR3 protein: CASSGTVTYNEQFF; CDR3 DNA: TGTGCCAGTAGTGGGACAGTTACCTACAATGAGCAGTTCTTC
D gene: TRBD2; clone size: -; V gene: TRBV7-9; J gene: TRBJ2-4; CDR3 protein: CASSTTSGRDIQYF; CDR3 DNA: TGTGCCAGCAGCACCACTAGCGGGAGAGACATTCAGTACTTC
D gene: -; clone size: -; V gene: TRBV6-5; J gene: TRBJ2-3; CDR3 protein: CASSRLFTDTQYF; CDR3 DNA: TGTGCCAGCAGTCGACTTTTCACAGATACGCAGTATTTT
D gene: -; clone size: -; V gene: TRBV18; J gene: TRBJ1-1; CDR3 protein: CASSPLRGNTEAFF; CDR3 DNA: TGTGCCAGCTCACCTTTGCGGGGGAACACTGAAGCTTTCTTT
D gene: TRBD1; clone size: -; V gene: TRBV9; J gene: TRBJ2-7; CDR3 protein: CASSVGGTGAYEQYF; CDR3 DNA: TGTGCCAGCAGCGTAGGGGGGACAGGGGCCTACGAGCAGTACTTC
D gene: -; clone size: -; V gene: TRBV5-1; J gene: TRBJ1-5; CDR3 protein: CASSLDTSNQPQHF; CDR3 DNA: TGCGCCAGCAGCTTGGACACCAGCAATCAGCCCCAGCATTTT
D gene: TRBD1; clone size: -; V gene: TRBV6-5; J gene: TRBJ1-1; CDR3 protein: CASGLTGSSVEAFF; CDR3 DNA: TGTGCCAGCGGATTGACAGGGAGTTCAGTTGAAGCTTTCTTT
D gene: TRBD2; clone size: -; V gene: TRBV4-2; J gene: TRBJ2-3; CDR3 protein: CASSHGLAGPADTDTQYF; CDR3 DNA: TGTGCCAGCAGCCACGGGCTAGCGGGCCCAGCTGACACAGATACGCAGTATTTT
D gene: TRBD1; clone size: few; V gene: TRBV28; J gene: TRBJ1-5; CDR3 protein: CASRTPDRVNQPQHF; CDR3 DNA: TGTGCCAGCAGAACGCCGGACAGGGTCAATCAGCCCCAGCATTTT
D gene: -; clone size: -; V gene: TRBV28; J gene: TRBJ1-5; CDR3 protein: CASSAGGLSNQPQHF; CDR3 DNA: TGTGCCAGCAGTGCTGGGGGACTTAGCAATCAGCCCCAGCATTTT
D gene: TRBD1; clone size: once; V gene: TRBV2; J gene: TRBJ2-7; CDR3 protein: CASSLSGGARISYEQYF; CDR3 DNA: TGTGCCAGCAGTTTGTCAGGGGGCGCCCGGATTTCCTACGAGCAGTACTTC
D gene: TRBD2; clone size: -; V gene: TRBV2; J gene: TRBJ2-1; CDR3 protein: CASSAGLGTYNEQFF; CDR3 DNA: TGTGCCAGCAGTGCGGGACTAGGGACCTACAATGAGCAGTTCTTC
D gene: -; clone size: -; V gene: TRBV19; J gene: TRBJ1-5; CDR3 protein: CASSTGLSGNQPQHF; CDR3 DNA: TGTGCCAGTAGTACAGGGTTGTCCGGCAATCAGCCCCAGCATTTT
D gene: TRBD1; clone size: -; V gene: TRBV13; J gene: TRBJ1-6; CDR3 protein: CASSLGTGSGSPLHF; CDR3 DNA: TGTGCCAGCAGCTTAGGGACAGGGTCAGGTTCACCCCTCCACTTT
D gene: -; clone size: few; V gene: TRBV29-1; J gene: TRBJ2-7; CDR3 protein: CSVDGAGGSSYEQYF; CDR3 DNA: TGCAGCGTTGACGGGGCAGGGGGGAGCTCCTACGAGCAGTACTTC
D gene: -; clone size: once; V gene: TRBV2; J gene: TRBJ2-5; CDR3 protein: CASSGFAGRETQYF; CDR3 DNA: TGTGCCAGCAGTGGGTTTGCAGGGAGGGAGACCCAGTACTTC
D gene: TRBD1; clone size: -; V gene: TRBV5-1; J gene: TRBJ2-3; CDR3 protein: CASSGGQSTDTQCF; CDR3 DNA: TGCGCCAGCAGTGGGGGACAGAGCACAGATACGCAGTGTTTT
D gene: -; clone size: -; V gene: TRBV5-4; J gene: TRBJ2-3; CDR3 protein: CASSLGGAGSTDTQYF; CDR3 DNA: TGTGCCAGCAGCTTAGGCGGGGCCGGCTCCACAGATACGCAGTATTTT
D gene: -; clone size: few; V gene: TRBV7-6; J gene: TRBJ2-1; CDR3 protein: CASSLDPAGLNEQFF; CDR3 DNA: TGTGCCAGCAGCTTAGACCCAGCGGGCCTGAATGAGCAGTTCTTC
D gene: -; clone size: -; V gene: TRBV5-4; J gene: TRBJ2-3; CDR3 protein: CASSGAANTDTQYF; CDR3 DNA: TGTGCCAGCAGCGGGGCGGCGAACACAGATACGCAGTATTTT
D gene: -; clone size: few; V gene: TRBV4-1; J gene: TRBJ1-6; CDR3 protein: CASSQRAGPGNSPLHF; CDR3 DNA: TGCGCCAGCAGCCAACGTGCAGGGCCAGGAAATTCACCCCTCCACTTT
D gene: TRBD1; clone size: -; V gene: TRBV5-1; J gene: TRBJ2-7; CDR3 protein: CASSLGGQGAYEQYF; CDR3 DNA: TGCGCCAGCAGCTTGGGGGGACAGGGGGCTTACGAGCAGTACTTC